This T cell receptor beta chain was sequenced in a study of blood T cell repertoires in COVID-19. Study summary: Material from acute and convalescent COVID-19 was sourced from the United States, Italy and Spain. In each case, the material was cDNA or gDNA derived from T cells, B-cell-depleted T cells, or PBMCs.

Participants were aged roughly 18 to 89 years from approximately 24 US areas. CDR3 length equals 13 residues. Trimming pared 8 bases from V and 1 base from J, leaving 11 bases between. Germline CDR1 reads MNHEY; CDR2 reads SMNVEV (reference sequence). Original handling: Quantification of nucleated cells was approximated via reference gene primer amplification. TCRdb's copy holds only in-frame clones and misses some; the assay was immunoSEQ multiplex PCR. D and trimming come from the DNA, and the V and J calls and clone size come from that table. The table lists about 190,000 clones, approximately 80% of them singletons, with less than 5.5% in the top ten.

Sequences were obtained from PBMCs or T cells enriched from blood (not recorded which). The source is a woman aged 60-75 years with acute COVID-19. This chain uses TRBV27 with TRBJ1-1; D is perhaps TRBD1 (5 bases). The CDR3 DNA reads as TGTGCCAGCGGATCCGACAGGAACACTGAAGCTTTCTTT. Translated: CASGSDRNTEAFF.